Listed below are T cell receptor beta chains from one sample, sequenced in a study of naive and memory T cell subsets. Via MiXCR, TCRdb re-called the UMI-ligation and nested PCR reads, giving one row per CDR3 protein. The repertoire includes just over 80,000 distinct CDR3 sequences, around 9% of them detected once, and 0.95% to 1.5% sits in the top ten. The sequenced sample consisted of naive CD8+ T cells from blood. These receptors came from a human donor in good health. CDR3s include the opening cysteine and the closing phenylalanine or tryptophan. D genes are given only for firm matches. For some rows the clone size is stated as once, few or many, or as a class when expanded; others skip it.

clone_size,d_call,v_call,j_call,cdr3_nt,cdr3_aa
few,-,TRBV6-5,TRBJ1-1,TGTGCCAGCAGTTACGGTTCAGGGGTAAACACTGAAGCTTTCTTT,CASSYGSGVNTEAFF
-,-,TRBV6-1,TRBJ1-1,TGTGCCACCAGGGAGTGGGAAAGCACTGAAGCTTTCTTT,CATREWESTEAFF
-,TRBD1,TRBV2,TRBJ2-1,TGTGCCAGCAGTGAAGCCACACTATCGACAGGGGGAATAGAGCAGTTCTTC,CASSEATLSTGGIEQFF
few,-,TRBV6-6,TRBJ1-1,TGTGCCAGCAGTTTTTCCGGACCCACCCTGAACACTGAAGCTTTCTTT,CASSFSGPTLNTEAFF
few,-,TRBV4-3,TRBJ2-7,TGCGCCAGCAGCCAAGATGCTGGGTACCGCTCCTACGAGCAGTACTTC,CASSQDAGYRSYEQYF
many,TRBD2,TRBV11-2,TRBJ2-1,TGTGCCAGCAGCCGATTCGGAGCGGGAGGGCAGTATGAGCAGTTCTTC,CASSRFGAGGQYEQFF
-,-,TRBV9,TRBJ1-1,TGTGCCAGCAGCATGGACGTGAACACTGAAGCTTTCTTT,CASSMDVNTEAFF
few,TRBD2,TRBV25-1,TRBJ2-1,TGTGCCAGCAGTGGGGGAAGTAGCGGGAGTGAGCAGTTCTTC,CASSGGSSGSEQFF
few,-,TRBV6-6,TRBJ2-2,TGTGCCAGCAGTTACTCTTCGGGCACCGGGGAGCTGTTTTTT,CASSYSSGTGELFF
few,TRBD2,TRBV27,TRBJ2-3,TGTGCCAGCAGTCCTCTAGCGGCCATAGGGGCAGATACGCAGTATTTT,CASSPLAAIGADTQYF
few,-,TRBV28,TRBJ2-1,TGTGCCAGCATGCACATCAGGTTAGGGCTACACACATCCTACAATGAGCAGTTCTTC,CASMHIRLGLHTSYNEQFF
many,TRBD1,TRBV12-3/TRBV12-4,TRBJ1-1,TGTGCCAGCAGCCCATCGGACAGGGACACTGAAGCTTTCTTT,CASSPSDRDTEAFF
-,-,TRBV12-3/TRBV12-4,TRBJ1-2,TGTGCCAGCAGGTCGGTCGGTTCAGGGGACTATGGCTACACCTTC,CASRSVGSGDYGYTF
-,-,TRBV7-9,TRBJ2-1,TGTGCCAGCAGGCCCGAGGGACGGAATGAGCAGTTCTTC,CASRPEGRNEQFF
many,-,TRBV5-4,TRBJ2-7,TGTGCCAGCAGCCCTGGACAGTACGAGCAGTACTTC,CASSPGQYEQYF
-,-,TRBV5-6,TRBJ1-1,TGTGCCAGCAGCTTGAACCGCGGGGGGACTGAAGCTTTCTTT,CASSLNRGGTEAFF
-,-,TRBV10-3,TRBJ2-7,TGTGCCATCAGTGGGACCCACGGGGAGCAGTACTTC,CAISGTHGEQYF
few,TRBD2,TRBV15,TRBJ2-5,TGTGCCACCAGCAGACCTACTACCGGGACTAGCGGCCCCCAAGAGACCCAGTACTTC,CATSRPTTGTSGPQETQYF
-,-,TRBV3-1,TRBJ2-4,TGTGCCAGCAGCCAAGACTGGGGGGCGGCGGCCAAAAACATTCAGTACTTC,CASSQDWGAAAKNIQYF
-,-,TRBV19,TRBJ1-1,TGTGCCAGTAGCGCAGACAGTAACATGAACACTGAAGCTTTCTTT,CASSADSNMNTEAFF
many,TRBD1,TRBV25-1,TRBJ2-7,TGTGCCAGCGCGAGAGGGACAGACGGGATCCACGAGCAGTACTTC,CASARGTDGIHEQYF
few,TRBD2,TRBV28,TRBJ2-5,TGTGCCAGCAGTTCCGGCGGGAGGGGGGAGACCCAGTACTTC,CASSSGGRGETQYF
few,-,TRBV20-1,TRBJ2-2,TGCAGTGCTATCTCTAGGTGGGGGGAGCTGTTTTTT,CSAISRWGELFF
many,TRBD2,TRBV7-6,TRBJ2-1,TGTGCCAGCAGCTTACTAGCGGGAGTTGGTAATGAGCAGTTCTTC,CASSLLAGVGNEQFF
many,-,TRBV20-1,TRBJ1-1,TGCAGTGCCGATGGGACAACGGGGCAGGCTTTCTTT,CSADGTTGQAFF
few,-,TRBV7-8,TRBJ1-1,TGTGCCAGCAGCTTAGGAGTCCCCGGCTATGGGTCTGAAGCTTTCTTT,CASSLGVPGYGSEAFF
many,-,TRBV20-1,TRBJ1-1,TGCAGTGCTAGAGAGGGGTACCTAAACACTGAAGCTTTCTTT,CSAREGYLNTEAFF
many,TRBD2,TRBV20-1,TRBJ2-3,TGCAGTGCTAGAGATGCTAGCGGGAGATCCCCAGATACGCAGTATTTT,CSARDASGRSPDTQYF
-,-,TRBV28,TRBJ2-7,TGTGCCAGCACAAATACAGGTACAGGTAGAATTCTGGAGCAGTACTTC,CASTNTGTGRILEQYF
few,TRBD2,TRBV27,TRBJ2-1,TGTGCCAGCAGTTTATCTAGCGGGATAAACTCCTACAATGAGCAGTTCTTC,CASSLSSGINSYNEQFF
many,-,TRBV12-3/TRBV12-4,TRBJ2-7,TGTGCCAGCAGTTGGGGGACTGCAACCTCCTACGAGCAGTACTTC,CASSWGTATSYEQYF
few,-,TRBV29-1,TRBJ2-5,TGCAGCGTTGAGTCTGGACCGGGCGCCCAGTACTTC,CSVESGPGAQYF
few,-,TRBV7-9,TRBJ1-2,TGTGCCAGCAGCTTAGGGACACCGGCTAACTATGGCTACACCTTC,CASSLGTPANYGYTF
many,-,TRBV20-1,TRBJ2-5,TGCAGTGCTAGAGCTTATCGGGATGTACAACAGACCCAGTACTTC,CSARAYRDVQQTQYF
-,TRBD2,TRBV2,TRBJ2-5,TGTGCCAGCAGTACAGGACTAGCGGGACTTTTGGAGACCCAGTACTTC,CASSTGLAGLLETQYF
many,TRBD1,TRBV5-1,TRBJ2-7,TGCGCCAGCAGCTTGCGGGGACAGGAAAGATACGAGCAGTACTTC,CASSLRGQERYEQYF
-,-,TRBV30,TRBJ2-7,TGTGCCTGGAGTGTAGGGTCAGTCGAGCAGTACTTC,CAWSVGSVEQYF
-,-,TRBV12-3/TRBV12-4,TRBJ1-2,TGTGCCAGCAGTTTAGTGGGGGTGAGAGCTGACTATGGCTACACCTTC,CASSLVGVRADYGYTF
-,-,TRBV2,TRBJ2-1,TGTGCCAGCAGTGAAGCCCGGGTGGATGAGCAGTTCTTC,CASSEARVDEQFF
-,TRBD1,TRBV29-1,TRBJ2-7,TGCAGCGTTTATGTTCCGGGACAGCCCTACGAGCAGTACTTC,CSVYVPGQPYEQYF
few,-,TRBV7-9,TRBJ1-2,TGTGCCAGCAGCTCCTCCGGGATACGAGACTATGGCTACACCTTC,CASSSSGIRDYGYTF